This entry features one T cell receptor beta chain sequence. Trimming took 3 bases from V and 1 from J, leaving 9 bases between them. The germline V gene has CDR1 LNHDA and CDR2 SQIVND (reference sequence). This CDR3 has 14 residues. TCRdb keeps only in-frame clones here, not all; method: immunoSEQ multiplex PCR. The table records tens of thousands of clones, over 90% of them present only once. The source of the sample is a study of OX40 agonist ivuxolimab in advanced cancers. The chain links TRBV19 to TRBJ1-1, with D perhaps matching TRBD1 (5 bases). This sequence was found in an adult with an advanced solid tumor such as melanoma, head and neck, liver or kidney cancer. The material sequenced was CD4+ or CD8+ T cells sorted from blood, taken in a trial of the OX40 agonist ivuxolimab. CDR3 in DNA: TGTGCCAGTAGTATTAGGGGAGGGAACACTGAAGCTTTCTTT. Residues: CASSIRGGNTEAFF.